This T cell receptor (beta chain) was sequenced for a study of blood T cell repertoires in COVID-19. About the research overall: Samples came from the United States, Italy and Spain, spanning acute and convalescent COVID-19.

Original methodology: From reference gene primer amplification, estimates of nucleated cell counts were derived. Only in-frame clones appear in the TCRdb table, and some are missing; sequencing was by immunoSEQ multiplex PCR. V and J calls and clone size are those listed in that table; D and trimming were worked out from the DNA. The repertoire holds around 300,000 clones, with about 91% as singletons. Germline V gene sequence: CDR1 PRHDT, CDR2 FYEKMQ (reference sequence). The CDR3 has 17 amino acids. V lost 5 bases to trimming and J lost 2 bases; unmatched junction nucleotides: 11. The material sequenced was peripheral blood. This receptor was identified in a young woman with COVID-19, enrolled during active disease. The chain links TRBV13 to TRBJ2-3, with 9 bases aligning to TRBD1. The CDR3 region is CASSPKPGTGPTDTQYF. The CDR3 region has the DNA TGTGCCAGCAGCCCAAAGCCCGGGACAGGGCCCACAGATACGCAGTATTTT.